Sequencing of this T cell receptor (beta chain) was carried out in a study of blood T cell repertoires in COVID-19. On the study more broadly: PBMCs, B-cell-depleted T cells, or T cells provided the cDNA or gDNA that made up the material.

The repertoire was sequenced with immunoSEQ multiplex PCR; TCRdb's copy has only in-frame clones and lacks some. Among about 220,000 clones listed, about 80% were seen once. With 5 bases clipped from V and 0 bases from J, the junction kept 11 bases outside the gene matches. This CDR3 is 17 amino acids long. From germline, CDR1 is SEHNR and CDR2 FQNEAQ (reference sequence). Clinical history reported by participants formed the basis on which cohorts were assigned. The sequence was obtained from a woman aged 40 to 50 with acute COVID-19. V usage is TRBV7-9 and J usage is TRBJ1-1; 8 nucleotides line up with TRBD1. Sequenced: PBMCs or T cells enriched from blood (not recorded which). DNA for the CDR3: TGTGCCAGCAGCCCTGGGCCCCAGGGGGCTGTGAACACTGAAGCTTTCTTT. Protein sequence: CASSPGPQGAVNTEAFF.